The 25 T cell receptor beta chains below all came from one sample that was sequenced in a study of PD-1 blockade in classical Hodgkin lymphoma. Every patient relapsed after autologous stem cell transplantation, and brentuximab vedotin exposure varied. The assay was immunoSEQ multiplex PCR, and TCRdb's table has in-frame clones only and misses some. The table includes roughly 10,000 clones, roughly 75% detected once. Here the sequenced sample was peripheral blood mononuclear cells (PBMCs), taken at baseline. All receptors come from a human donor with classical Hodgkin lymphoma.

This clone has only one observation. The V and J genes are TRBV5-5 and TRBJ1-6; weak D call: TRBD1 (6 bases). From germline, CDR1 is SGHKS and CDR2 YYEKEE (reference sequence). The V and J ends lost 6 bases and 6 bases respectively, with 19 bases between them. The CDR3 has 16 residues. The CDR3 DNA follows: TGTGCCAGCAACGAAGGGGGGATCCTATCTAATTCACCCCTCCACTTT. Its translation: CASNEGGILSNSPLHF.

The chain employs TRBV6-6 and TRBJ2-2; D unresolved. The V end was cut by 10 bases, the J end by 6 bases, with 9 bases between. Germline V gives CDR1 MNHNY, CDR2 SVGAGI (reference sequence). This CDR3 has 11 amino acids. The CDR3 DNA sequence: TGTGCCACCTCGGTCGCCGGGGAGCTGTTTTTT. Translated, it gives CATSVAGELFF.

This clone is termed medium-sized. The rearrangement joins TRBV15 to TRBJ2-2; D not certain. V dropped 5 bases and J dropped 7 bases, with 8 bases sitting between them. Germline CDR1 is LNHNV and CDR2 is YYDKDF (reference sequence). CDR3 length equals 12 residues. The DNA for the CDR3 is TGTGCCACCAGCGGGCGGAGCGGGGAGCTGTTTTTT. Encoded protein: CATSGRSGELFF.

The rearrangement uses TRBV5-4 and TRBJ1-1, with 7 bases lining up with TRBD1. Germline V lookup: CDR1 SGHNT, CDR2 YYREEE (reference sequence). The trim removed 3 bases at V and 7 bases at J, leaving 12 bases unmatched. This CDR3 has 15 amino acids. CDR3 sequence (DNA): TGTGCCAGCAGCTCTGGCGGTGAGGGGGCGGTTGAAGCTTTCTTT. Its protein product is CASSSGGEGAVEAFF.

The V and J genes are TRBV7-2 and TRBJ2-2, with a possible D match to TRBD2 (7 bases). CDR1 and CDR2 from the germline V gene are SGHTA and FQGNSA. V lost 5 bases to trimming and J lost 8 bases, with 15 bases between them. This CDR3 is built from 14 residues. In nucleotides, the CDR3 is TGTGCCAGCAGCCCCGGGGGGCCTGGAGGGGAGCTGTTTTTT. This codes for CASSPGGPGGELFF.

The chain links TRBV14 to TRBJ1-5, with D uncertain. V lost 0 bases, J lost 8 bases, and 8 bases lay in between. Germline V CDR1 and CDR2: SGHDN, FVKESK. The CDR3 has 13 amino acids. CDR3: CASSQDWREPQHF. The CDR3 coding sequence is TGTGCCAGCAGCCAAGATTGGAGGGAGCCCCAGCATTTT. The complete variable domain, with remaining parts taken from reference TRBV14 and TRBJ1-5, reads EAGVTQFPSHSVIEKGQTVTLRCDPISGHDNLYWYRRVMGKEIKFLLHFVKESKQDESGMPNNRFLAERTGGTYSTLKVQPAELEDSGVYFCASSQDWREPQHFGDGTRLSIL.

This clone showed up just a few times. The chain joins TRBV7-2 to TRBJ2-2; no firm D call. The germline V gene encodes CDR1 SGHTA and CDR2 FQGNSA. The V end was cut by 1 base, the J end by 3 bases, with 12 bases between. This CDR3 is 16 amino acids long. The CDR3 DNA follows: TGTGCCAGCAGCTTAGGGCTAGATTCGGACACCGGGGAGCTGTTTTTT. Translated: CASSLGLDSDTGELFF.

This clone was detected only a few times. This chain links TRBV18 with TRBJ1-1; 7 positions match TRBD1. Germline lookup yields CDR1 KGHSH and CDR2 LQKENI. This CDR3 is built from 13 residues. V shed 1 base, J shed 11 bases, and the junction held 7 bases outside the gene matches. DNA of the CDR3: TGTGCCAGCTCACCACGAGGGGGCGAGTCTGCTTTCTTT. It codes for CASSPRGGESAFF.

This rearrangement joins TRBV27 to TRBJ2-1; no clear D. CDR1 MNHEY and CDR2 SMNVEV come from the germline V gene (reference sequence). CDR3 size: 13 residues. The V gene lost 3 bases and the J gene lost 8 bases, with 11 bases spanning the gap. The CDR3 DNA follows: TGTGCCAGCAGTTTGGCCCGAGTGGATGAGCAGTTCTTC. This sequence encodes CASSLARVDEQFF.

J is TRBJ1-1 and V is TRBV7-6; D unresolved. The ends were cut back, 5 bases at V and 6 bases at J, with 10 bases in the middle. The CDR3 consists of 12 residues. Germline CDR1 is SGHVS and CDR2 is FNYEAQ. CDR3 coding DNA: TGTGCCAGCAGCCAAGAGGAGGCTGAAGCTTTCTTT. This gives the protein CASSQEEAEAFF.

The rearrangement uses TRBV5-4 and TRBJ2-1; 12 bases are shared with TRBD2. The CDR3 runs to 13 residues. The germline CDR1 and CDR2 sequences are SGHNT and YYREEE (reference sequence). The V and J ends lost 5 bases and 9 bases, in that order; junction bases with no gene match: 3. CDR3 nucleotides: TGTGCCAGCAGGCCGGGACTAGCGGGTGAGCAGTTCTTC. Its translation is CASRPGLAGEQFF.

V usage is TRBV6-1 and J usage is TRBJ2-3; D is unclear. In germline, CDR1 is MNHNS, CDR2 SASEGT. V lost 9 bases and J 2 bases, leaving 9 bases between the germline ends. This CDR3 region has 12 residues. The CDR3 here is CASSTTTDTQYF. The CDR3 DNA is TGTGCCAGTTCGACCACCACAGATACGCAGTATTTT.

The rearrangement uses TRBV6-6 and TRBJ2-5, with D unclear. The V end lost 0 bases, the J end lost 4 bases, and 6 bases lay between the germline ends. This CDR3 has 13 residues. From germline, CDR1 is MNHNY and CDR2 SVGAGI (reference sequence). CDR3 residues: CASSYSWGETQYF. CDR3 sequence (DNA): TGTGCCAGCAGTTACTCATGGGGAGAGACCCAGTACTTC.

Remarks on this clone: At one of its ends the junction is not consistent with the germline gene, which may arise from a read error. This rearrangement joins TRBV15 to TRBJ1-2; D remains unclear. Germline V gives CDR1 LNHNV, CDR2 YYDKDF (reference sequence). The CDR3 contains 12 residues. CDR3 sequence reads: CATSRPGRERAF. In DNA, the CDR3 is TGTGCCACCAGCAGGCCTGGGAGAGAACGGGCCTTC.

This chain links TRBV15 with TRBJ2-5, with a weak D call TRBD1 (7 bases). From germline, CDR1 is LNHNV and CDR2 YYDKDF (reference sequence). The CDR3 is 15 residues long. Trimming removed 3 bases from V and 0 bases from J, with 11 bases in between. CDR3 loop: CATSRGGQNQETQYF. The CDR3 nucleotides are TGTGCCACCAGCAGGGGGGGACAGAACCAAGAGACCCAGTACTTC.

This clone came up a few times. This chain joins TRBV5-1 and TRBJ1-6, with D possibly TRBD1 on 5 matching bases. The germline CDR1 and CDR2 sequences are SGHRS and YFSETQ. V gave up 4 bases and J gave up 6 bases, with 11 bases separating them. This CDR3 has 14 residues. The CDR3 reads CASSIRDGNSPLHF. CDR3 DNA sequence: TGCGCCAGCAGCATCCGGGACGGTAATTCACCCCTCCACTTT. The whole variable domain, remainder taken from reference TRBV5-1 and TRBJ1-6, is KAGVTQTPRYLIKTRGQQVTLSCSPISGHRSVSWYQQTPGQGLQFLFEYFSETQRNKGNFPGRFSGRQFSNSRSEMNVSTLELGDSALYLCASSIRDGNSPLHFGNGTRLTVT.

This rearrangement joins TRBV11-2 to TRBJ2-2; D might be TRBD1 (5 bases). Germline V gives CDR1 SGHAT, CDR2 FQNNGV. This CDR3 has 13 residues. V was trimmed by 1 base and J by 7 bases, leaving 7 bases between them. The CDR3 loop reads CASSLGRDGELFF. In DNA, the CDR3 is TGTGCCAGCAGCTTAGGCAGGGACGGGGAGCTGTTTTTT.

CDR3 protein: CASSVGPFGRGGRFLNTEAFF. CDR3 bases: TGTGCCAGCAGCGTAGGACCCTTTGGGAGGGGTGGACGGTTCTTGAACACTGAAGCTTTCTTT. The chain carries TRBV9 and TRBJ1-1; tentative D call: TRBD1 (5 bases). The V gene's germline CDR1 is SGDLS and CDR2 YYNGEE. V was cut by 0 bases and J by 0 bases, with 27 bases left in between. The CDR3 runs 21 residues.

This clone was counted a few times. This chain connects TRBV11-2 to TRBJ2-1; possibly TRBD1 or TRBD2 for D (5 bases each). Trimming stripped 6 bases from V and 9 bases from J, with 21 bases between. The germline CDR1 and CDR2 sequences are SGHAT and FQNNGV. This CDR3 comprises 15 residues. The CDR3 region has the DNA TGTGCCAGCAGTCCCCTGAGGGGAACTGCCCCTGAGCAGTTCTTC. Translation gives CASSPLRGTAPEQFF.

This rearrangement joins TRBV30 to TRBJ1-2; no clear D gene. CDR3 length: 12 amino acids. Germline assignment: CDR1 GTSNPN and CDR2 SVGIG (reference sequence). Trimming took off 1 base at V and 4 bases at J, with 7 bases between the two ends. In nucleotides, the CDR3 is TGTGCCTGGAGTGAAACCCGCTATGGCTACACCTTC. Translation: CAWSETRYGYTF.

V usage is TRBV15 and J usage is TRBJ2-3; 7 nucleotides align to TRBD1. With V trimmed by 4 bases and J by 8 bases, 12 bases remained unmatched. The CDR3 length is 15 residues. CDR1 and CDR2 (germline): LNHNV, YYDKDF (reference sequence). For the CDR3, the DNA is TGTGCCACCAGCACAGAGGGACGACAGGGTGGTACGCAGTATTTT. Its translation: CATSTEGRQGGTQYF.

The chain recombines TRBV4-3 with TRBJ2-7; unclear D gene. The germline CDR1 and CDR2 sequences are LGHNA and YSLEER. This CDR3 is built from 16 residues. Trimming left V 0 bases short and J 6 bases short, with 18 bases between. CDR3 DNA: TGCGCCAGCAGCCAAGATCCCCGGGCCGCCGGCAGCGAGCAGTACTTC. As protein: CASSQDPRAAGSEQYF.

A word on this clone: Additional DNA sequences in this sample encode the identical CDR3. CDR3 loop: CASSLGRQGTEAFF. The CDR3 DNA follows: TGCGCCAGCAGCTTGGGCCGTCAGGGCACTGAAGCTTTCTTT. V usage is TRBV5-1 and J usage is TRBJ1-1; D possibly corresponds to TRBD1 (5 bases). The CDR3 spans 14 residues. Between the trimmed V and J ends, which lost 0 bases and 4 bases, there was a span of 10 bases. Germline values: CDR1 SGHRS, CDR2 YFSETQ.

The CDR3 coding sequence is TGTGCCAGCAGCCCTGCGCGCTTACAGGGAGGCGAAAAACTGTTTTTT. Translated, it gives CASSPARLQGGEKLFF. The rearrangement joins TRBV7-9 to TRBJ1-4, with D possibly matching TRBD1 (6 bases). Trimming took 5 bases from V and 8 from J, leaving 21 bases between them. Germline loops: CDR1 SEHNR, CDR2 FQNEAQ (reference sequence). The CDR3 is made up of 16 amino acids.

The genes are TRBV28 and TRBJ1-2; no clear D gene. Germline V gene sequence: CDR1 MDHEN, CDR2 SYDVKM. This CDR3 contains 12 residues. V gave up 5 bases and J gave up 4 bases, with 8 bases separating them. The CDR3 coding sequence is TGTGCCAGCAGTCCCCGGGGCTATGGCTACACCTTC. It translates to CASSPRGYGYTF.